Listed below are T cell receptor beta chains from one sample, sequenced in a study of CXCR3-negative and CXCR3-positive naive CD8 T cells. TCRdb reprocessed the 5' RACE reads and stores each CDR3 protein as one record, lacking DNA. The listing records 130,000 or so distinct CDR3 sequences. The sequenced material came from naive CXCR3- CD8+ T cells from blood. These receptors originate from a human donor in good health. Some clones in this sample may be carry-over from other donors' samples. CDR3s include the opening cysteine and the closing phenylalanine or tryptophan.

v_gene	j_gene	CDR3aa
TRBV7-6	TRBJ2-1	CASSDGQGSGYEQFF
TRBV28	TRBJ2-4	CASSPDRGLGENIQYF
TRBV7-9	TRBJ2-7	CASSYPGQGDYEQYF
TRBV28	TRBJ2-7	CASSSKGTGSSYEQYF
TRBV27	TRBJ2-7	CASSHSTGSEYF
TRBV28	TRBJ1-4	CASSLLGRRNEKLFF
TRBV9	TRBJ2-1	CASSGSSSYNEQFF
TRBV12-3/TRBV12-4	TRBJ1-3	CASSEGQGTIDTIYF
TRBV29-1	TRBJ2-7	CSVPGQGLLGEQYF
TRBV6-1	TRBJ2-4	CASSPHPPSGINSVAKNIQYF
TRBV7-9	TRBJ1-2	CASSPPEVEGYTF
TRBV28	TRBJ2-2	CASSLTGGSNGELFF
TRBV7-9	TRBJ2-5	CASRPPGGSGGETQYF
TRBV14	TRBJ2-1	CASSQDAGAADEQFF
TRBV4-1	TRBJ2-7	CASSQEEGWGYEQYF
TRBV6-2/TRBV6-3	TRBJ2-6	CASSYRGSGANVLTF
TRBV15	TRBJ1-6	CATSRDRFAQSSYNSPLHF
TRBV7-6	TRBJ2-1	CASSLEREGSAYNEQFF
TRBV7-9	TRBJ2-1	CASSLGITGTSGRDEQFF
TRBV7-2	TRBJ2-3	CASRLSGAAGQGPDTQYF
TRBV27	TRBJ1-1	CASSLGVPTEAFF
TRBV6-2/TRBV6-3	TRBJ1-5	CASSYDGRSNQPQHF
TRBV7-2	TRBJ2-5	CASSTGQGAAETQYF
TRBV29-1	TRBJ2-1	CSVSRAGGEHNEQFF
TRBV20-1	TRBJ2-3	CSASFGDTQYF
TRBV7-3	TRBJ2-2	CASRTDLNTGELFF
TRBV7-9	TRBJ1-1	CASSPPGSTEAFF
TRBV7-9	TRBJ1-5	CASSPGRVSADQPQHF
TRBV6-1	TRBJ2-7	CASSSPYSYEQYF
TRBV9	TRBJ2-2	CASSVEGVAGPTGELFF
TRBV28	TRBJ1-1	CASSPNTEAFF
TRBV5-5	TRBJ2-3	CASSPTVAGNTDTQYF
TRBV7-6	TRBJ2-2	CASSLALQAATGELFF
TRBV28	TRBJ1-6	CASSPTDRGNYNSPLHF
TRBV7-8	TRBJ2-2	CASRRQEADTGELFF
TRBV28	TRBJ1-1	CASSFRGTRDTEAFF
TRBV29-1	TRBJ2-1	CSVDLASILANEQFF